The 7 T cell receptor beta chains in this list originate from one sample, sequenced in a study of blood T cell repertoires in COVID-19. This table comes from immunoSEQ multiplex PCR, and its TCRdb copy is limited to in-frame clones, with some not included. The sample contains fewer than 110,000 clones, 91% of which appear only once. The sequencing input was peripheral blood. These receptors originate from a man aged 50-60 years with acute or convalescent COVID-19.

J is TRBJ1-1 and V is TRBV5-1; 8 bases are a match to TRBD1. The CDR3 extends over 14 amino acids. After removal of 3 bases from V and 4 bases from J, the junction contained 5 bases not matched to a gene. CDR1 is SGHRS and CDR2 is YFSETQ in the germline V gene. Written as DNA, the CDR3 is TGCGCCAGCAGCTGGACAGGGTCGACCACTGAAGCTTTCTTT. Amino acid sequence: CASSWTGSTTEAFF.

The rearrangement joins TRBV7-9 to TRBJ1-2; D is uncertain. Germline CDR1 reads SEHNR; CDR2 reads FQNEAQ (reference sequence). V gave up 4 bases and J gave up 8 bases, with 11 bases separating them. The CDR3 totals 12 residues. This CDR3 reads CASSSDSSGYTF. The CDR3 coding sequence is TGTGCCAGCAGCTCCGACTCATCGGGCTACACCTTC. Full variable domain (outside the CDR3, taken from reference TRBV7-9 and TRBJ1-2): DTGVSQNPRHKITKRGQNVTFRCDPISEHNRLYWYRQTLGQGPEFLTYFQNEAQLEKSRLLSDRFSAERPKGSFSTLEIQRTEQGDSAMYLCASSSDSSGYTFGSGTRLTVV.

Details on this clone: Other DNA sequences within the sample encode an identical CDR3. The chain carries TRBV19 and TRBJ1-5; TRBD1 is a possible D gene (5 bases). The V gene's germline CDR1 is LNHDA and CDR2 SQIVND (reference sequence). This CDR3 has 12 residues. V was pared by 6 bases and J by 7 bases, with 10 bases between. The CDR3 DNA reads TGTGCCAGTAGGGCAGGGAACCAGCCCCAGCATTTT. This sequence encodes CASRAGNQPQHF.

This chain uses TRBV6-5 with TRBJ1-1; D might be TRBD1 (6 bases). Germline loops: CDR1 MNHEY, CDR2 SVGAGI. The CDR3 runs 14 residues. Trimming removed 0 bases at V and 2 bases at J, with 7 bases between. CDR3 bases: TGTGCCAGCAGTTACTCCGGGACAAACACTGAAGCTTTCTTT. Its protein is CASSYSGTNTEAFF.

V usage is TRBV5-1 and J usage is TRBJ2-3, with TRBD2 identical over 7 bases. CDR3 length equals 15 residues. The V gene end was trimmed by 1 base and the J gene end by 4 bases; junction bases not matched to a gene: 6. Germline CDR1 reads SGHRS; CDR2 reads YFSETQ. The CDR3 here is CASSLTAGSADTQYF. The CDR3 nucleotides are TGCGCCAGCAGCTTGACAGCGGGGTCGGCAGATACGCAGTATTTT.

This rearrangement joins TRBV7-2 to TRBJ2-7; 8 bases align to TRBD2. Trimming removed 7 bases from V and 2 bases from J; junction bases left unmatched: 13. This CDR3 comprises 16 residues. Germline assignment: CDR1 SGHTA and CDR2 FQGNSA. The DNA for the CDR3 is TGTGCCAGCACCCCTTCTCGGGGGGGTAGCCCCTACGAGCAGTACTTC. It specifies CASTPSRGGSPYEQYF.

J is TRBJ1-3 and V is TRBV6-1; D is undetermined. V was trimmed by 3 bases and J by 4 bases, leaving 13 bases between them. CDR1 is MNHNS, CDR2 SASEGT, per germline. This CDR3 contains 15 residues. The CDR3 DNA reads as TGTGCCAGCAGTGATGAATTCCCTAGGGGAAACACCATATATTTT. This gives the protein CASSDEFPRGNTIYF.